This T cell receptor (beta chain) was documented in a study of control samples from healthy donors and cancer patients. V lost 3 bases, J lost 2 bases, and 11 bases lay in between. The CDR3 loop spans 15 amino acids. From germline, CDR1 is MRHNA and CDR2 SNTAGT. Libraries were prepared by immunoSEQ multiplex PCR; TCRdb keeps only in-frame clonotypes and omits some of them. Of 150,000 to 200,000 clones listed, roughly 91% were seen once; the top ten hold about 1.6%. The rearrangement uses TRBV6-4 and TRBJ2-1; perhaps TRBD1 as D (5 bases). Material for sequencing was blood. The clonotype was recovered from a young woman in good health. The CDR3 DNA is TGTGCCAGCAGTGAAGGGGCAGCGCCCTACAATGAGCAGTTCTTC. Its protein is CASSEGAAPYNEQFF.